This passage covers 32 T cell receptor beta chains from one sample sequenced in a study of cytomegalovirus exposure and HLA in healthy donors. Both 60 Vbeta primers and 13 Jbeta primers went into the PCR. The data were produced by immunoSEQ multiplex PCR, yet TCRdb's version contains in-frame clones alone and is incomplete. The table lists about 110,000 clones, 55% to 75% of them singletons. The sample consisted of PBMCs. These receptors originate from a man aged 30 to 39 in good health and CMV-seropositive.

This clone has just a few counts. The CDR3 protein is CASSPGQRYGYTF. CDR3 DNA sequence: TGTGCCAGCAGTCCCGGACAGCGCTATGGCTACACCTTC. The chain has TRBV2 and TRBJ1-2; D possibly corresponds to TRBD1 (6 bases). CDR3 length: 13 amino acids. Germline V gene lookup returns CDR1 SNHLY and CDR2 FYNNEI. Trimming cost V 5 bases and J 4 bases, with 11 bases left between them.

The chain employs TRBV27 and TRBJ2-1, with 9 bases that match TRBD2. Germline trimming cut 1 base from V and 8 bases from J; bases unmatched to any gene: 9. Germline V gene lookup returns CDR1 MNHEY and CDR2 SMNVEV (reference sequence). The CDR3 has 16 amino acids. CDR3 amino acids: CASSLYSWTSADEQFF. The CDR3 region has the DNA TGTGCCAGCAGTTTATACAGCTGGACTAGCGCCGATGAGCAGTTCTTC.

The chain links TRBV4-1 to TRBJ1-2; tentatively, D is TRBD1 (5 bases). V was clipped by 4 bases and J by 8 bases, with 20 bases between them. The CDR3 loop spans 15 amino acids. Germline V CDR1 and CDR2: MGHRA, YSYEKL. The CDR3 region has the DNA TGCGCCAGCAGCCCCGGGCCGGGGGACGTTAGAGGCTACACCTTC. Its translation is CASSPGPGDVRGYTF.

This clone was detected a few times. The rearrangement joins TRBV10-3 to TRBJ2-2; a possible D gene is TRBD1 (5 bases). The ends were cut back, 4 bases at V and 3 bases at J, with 12 bases in the middle. Per germline, CDR1 ENHRY and CDR2 SYGVKD. The CDR3 extends over 15 amino acids. CDR3 coding DNA: TGTGCCATCAGTGTTGGCAGGGTAGACACCGGGGAGCTGTTTTTT. It translates to CAISVGRVDTGELFF.

The sample holds a few counts of this clone. The chain has TRBV7-2 and TRBJ1-1, with 9 bases aligning to TRBD1. This CDR3 has 15 residues. Trimming cost V 1 base and J 4 bases; bases outside gene matches: 4. The germline V gene encodes CDR1 SGHTA and CDR2 FQGNSA. CDR3 loop: CASSLVLTGGTEAFF. Written as DNA, the CDR3 is TGTGCCAGCAGCTTAGTATTGACAGGGGGCACTGAAGCTTTCTTT. The full variable domain, with the rest looked up from reference TRBV7-2 and TRBJ1-1, is GAGVSQSPSNKVTEKGKDVELRCDPISGHTALYWYRQSLGQGLEFLIYFQGNSAPDKSGLPSDRFSAERTGGSVSTLTIQRTQQEDSAVYLCASSLVLTGGTEAFFGQGTRLTVV.

V and J are TRBV20-1 and TRBJ1-2; D call uncertain. Trimming left V 6 bases short and J 7 bases short, with 12 bases between. This CDR3 comprises 11 residues. Germline CDR1 DFQATT, CDR2 SNEGSKA (reference sequence). Here the CDR3 reads CSAYRPGGYTF. The CDR3 nucleotides are TGCAGTGCATACCGACCGGGTGGCTACACCTTC.

The genes are TRBV27 and TRBJ2-7; 14 nucleotides match TRBD2. CDR3 length equals 18 residues. The trim removed 4 bases at V and 2 bases at J, leaving 10 bases unmatched. Germline V gene lookup returns CDR1 MNHEY and CDR2 SMNVEV (reference sequence). The CDR3 region has the DNA TGTGCCAGCAGTTCACTTTTACCGGGACTAGCGGGGGCCTACGAGCAGTACTTC. This translates into CASSSLLPGLAGAYEQYF.

The chain links TRBV7-6 to TRBJ1-1; TRBD1 aligns across 7 bases. Germline values: CDR1 SGHVS, CDR2 FNYEAQ. With 3 bases clipped from V and 5 bases from J, the junction kept 6 bases outside the gene matches. The CDR3 contains 14 residues. CDR3 coding DNA: TGTGCCAGCAGCTTTACAACAGGGGAAACTGAAGCTTTCTTT. Translating it yields CASSFTTGETEAFF.

This clone was detected once. The chain recombines TRBV7-8 with TRBJ2-5; TRBD2 matches 11 bases. The V segment lost 1 base and the J segment 1 base; nucleotides outside the gene matches: 8. The CDR3 totals 18 residues. Germline lookup yields CDR1 SGHVS and CDR2 FQNEAQ. The CDR3 here is CASSLGLAGGNLQETQYF. CDR3 in DNA: TGTGCCAGCAGCTTAGGTCTAGCGGGGGGCAACCTCCAAGAGACCCAGTACTTC.

This rearrangement joins TRBV2 to TRBJ1-3; possibly TRBD1 for D (6 bases). The CDR3 spans 16 residues. Trimming cost V 3 bases and J 1 base, with 13 bases left between them. Germline V gene data show CDR1 as SNHLY and CDR2 as FYNNEI. The CDR3 region has the DNA TGTGCCAGCAGTGACCGACAGGAACCTTCTGGAAACACCATATATTTT. It is translated as CASSDRQEPSGNTIYF.

The V call is TRBV2, the J call TRBJ2-5; possibly TRBD2 for D (6 bases). V lost 6 bases and J 4 bases, leaving 9 bases between the germline ends. The length of the CDR3 is 12 residues. In germline, CDR1 is SNHLY, CDR2 FYNNEI. The CDR3 is CASRAGRETQYF. In nucleotides, the CDR3 is TGTGCCAGCAGGGCGGGGAGAGAGACCCAGTACTTC.

Of note for this clone: A read error may produce the germline difference seen at one junction end. V and J are TRBV5-4 and TRBJ1-1; D is unresolved. CDR1 SGHNT and CDR2 YYREEE come from the germline V gene (reference sequence). The CDR3 is 14 amino acids. CDR3 amino acids: CASTLGVMNTEAFF. CDR3 sequence (DNA): TGTGCCAGCACCTTGGGAGTCATGAACACTGAAGCTTTCTTT. The full variable domain, rest sourced from reference TRBV5-4 and TRBJ1-1, is ETGVTQSPTHLIKTRGQQVTLRCSSQSGHNTVSWYQQALGQGPQFIFQYYREEENGRGNFPPRFSGLQFPNYSSELNVNALELDDSALYLCASTLGVMNTEAFFGQGTRLTVV.

The sample holds a few counts of this clone. The chain uses TRBV6-5 and TRBJ1-1; D may be TRBD1 (6 bases). CDR3 length equals 14 residues. Germline lookup yields CDR1 MNHEY and CDR2 SVGAGI. Trimming took 0 bases from V and 3 from J, leaving 8 bases between them. The CDR3 sequence is CASSYSSGDTEAFF. The CDR3, as DNA: TGTGCCAGCAGTTACTCTTCAGGGGACACTGAAGCTTTCTTT.

V is TRBV7-6 and J is TRBJ1-1, with TRBD1 as a possible D gene (5 bases). The CDR3 has 12 residues. The V end was cut by 1 base, the J end by 6 bases, with 6 bases between. Germline CDR1 SGHVS, CDR2 FNYEAQ. CDR3 sequence reads: CASSLVGAEAFF. The CDR3 DNA reads TGTGCCAGCAGCTTAGTAGGGGCTGAAGCTTTCTTT.

The CDR3 nucleotides read TGTGCCAGTAAAGACCGCGGGGGGCCCGTCGAAGAGACCCAGTACTTC. It encodes CASKDRGGPVEETQYF. The genes are TRBV19 and TRBJ2-5, with 8 bases identical to TRBD2. Per the germline V gene, CDR1 is LNHDA and CDR2 is SQIVND (reference sequence). J was trimmed by 3 bases and V by 7 bases; bases with no gene match: 13. The CDR3 runs to 16 residues.

V usage is TRBV2 and J usage is TRBJ2-1; 7 positions agree with TRBD2. V lost 6 bases, J lost 2 bases, and 4 bases stayed unmatched. The CDR3 extends over 14 amino acids. The germline gives CDR1 SNHLY, CDR2 FYNNEI. DNA for the CDR3: TGTGCCAGCAGAGGCGCGGGGGCCTACAATGAGCAGTTCTTC. Encoded protein: CASRGAGAYNEQFF.

The chain recombines TRBV9 with TRBJ2-2; D perhaps matches TRBD2 (6 bases). The germline V gene encodes CDR1 SGDLS and CDR2 YYNGEE. The CDR3 extends over 15 amino acids. V gave up 5 bases and J gave up 4 bases, with 15 bases separating them. CDR3 residues: CASREGGTGTGELFF. The CDR3 coding sequence is TGTGCCAGCAGGGAGGGTGGAACTGGCACCGGGGAGCTGTTTTTT.

The chain has TRBV2 and TRBJ2-3; possible D gene TRBD1, 5 bases. V dropped 6 bases and J dropped 0 bases, with 10 bases sitting between them. CDR3 length: 14 amino acids. Per germline, CDR1 SNHLY and CDR2 FYNNEI. The CDR3 DNA is TGTGCCAGCAGAGCAGGGTTAAGCACAGATACGCAGTATTTT. This sequence encodes CASRAGLSTDTQYF.

In this sample, this clone turned up a few times. The rearrangement links TRBV4-2 to TRBJ1-2; 8 nucleotides match TRBD1. CDR3 length equals 15 residues. V lost 0 bases and J lost 3; bases outside the gene matches: 3. Germline-derived CDR1 and CDR2 are LGHNA and YNFKEQ. In DNA form, the CDR3 reads TGTGCCAGCAGCCAAGAGGAGGGACAGGACTATGGCTACACCTTC. It specifies CASSQEEGQDYGYTF.

A few counts support this clone. The chain links TRBV11-2 to TRBJ2-7; perhaps TRBD2 as D (6 bases). Germline CDR1 and CDR2: SGHAT and FQNNGV. Trimming took off 5 bases at V and 4 bases at J, with 18 bases between the two ends. The CDR3 is made up of 15 amino acids. CDR3 nucleotide sequence: TGTGCCAGCAGCACCCGATGGGGGGAAATGTACGAGCAGTACTTC. Its translation: CASSTRWGEMYEQYF.

The chain recombines TRBV2 with TRBJ2-3; 8 nucleotides line up with TRBD2. CDR3 length: 16 amino acids. The germline V gene encodes CDR1 SNHLY and CDR2 FYNNEI. Germline trimming cut 5 bases from V and 0 bases from J; bases unmatched to any gene: 7. The CDR3 DNA follows: TGTGCCAGCAGTTACCTAGCGGGCCCTAGCACAGATACGCAGTATTTT. It specifies CASSYLAGPSTDTQYF.

Only one count was recorded for this clone. J is TRBJ2-1 and V is TRBV5-1; the match to TRBD1 covers 10 bases. CDR1 SGHRS and CDR2 YFSETQ come from the germline V gene. V gave up 0 bases and J gave up 4 bases; unmatched junction bases: 4. The CDR3 extends over 16 amino acids. The DNA of the CDR3 is TGCGCCAGCAGCTTGGTAGGACAGGGGGGTTACAATGAGCAGTTCTTC. Translated: CASSLVGQGGYNEQFF.

This clone was detected only once. This rearrangement joins TRBV4-2 to TRBJ2-2, with no clear D. This CDR3 comprises 12 residues. Trimming stripped 4 bases from V and 7 bases from J, with 7 bases between. CDR1 and CDR2 from the germline V gene are LGHNA and YNFKEQ. DNA of the CDR3: TGTGCCAGCAGCCCCGTACTCGGGGAGCTGTTTTTT. Amino acid sequence: CASSPVLGELFF.

This chain uses TRBV19 with TRBJ2-2; a possible D gene is TRBD1 (6 bases). Trimming removed 2 bases at V and 0 bases at J, with 7 bases between. This CDR3 has 15 amino acids. From germline, CDR1 is LNHDA and CDR2 SQIVND (reference sequence). CDR3 amino acids: CASSITGPNTGELFF. Written as DNA, the CDR3 is TGTGCCAGTAGTATAACAGGGCCGAACACCGGGGAGCTGTTTTTT. Using reference TRBV19 and TRBJ2-2 for the parts outside the CDR3, the full variable domain is DGGITQSPKYLFRKEGQNVTLSCEQNLNHDAMYWYRQDPGQGLRLIYYSQIVNDFQKGDIAEGYSVSREKKESFPLTVTSAQKNPTAFYLCASSITGPNTGELFFGEGSRLTVL.

This clone has just one count. The CDR3 here is CASSSEDEQYF. In DNA, the CDR3 is TGTGCCAGCAGCTCTGAGGACGAGCAGTACTTC. The V gene is TRBV5-4, the J gene TRBJ2-7; D is unresolved. The V and J ends lost 3 bases and 5 bases respectively, with 6 bases between them. This CDR3 is 11 amino acids long. Germline CDR1 reads SGHNT; CDR2 reads YYREEE (reference sequence).

This clone was counted a few times. The chain links TRBV29-1 to TRBJ2-7; the D gene is possibly TRBD2 (6 bases). Germline CDR1 SQVTM, CDR2 ANQGSEA. The CDR3 runs to 14 residues. The V end was cut by 6 bases, the J end by 4 bases, with 19 bases between. For the CDR3, the DNA is TGCAGCGTGGAGAAACCGGGACTTCAATACGAGCAGTACTTC. Protein product: CSVEKPGLQYEQYF.

This clone turned up a few times. The chain combines TRBV5-1 with TRBJ1-4, with no clear D. Germline CDR1 and CDR2: SGHRS and YFSETQ. Trimming took 0 bases from V and 0 from J, leaving 12 bases between them. CDR3 length: 17 amino acids. The CDR3 here is CASSLGAAGSTNEKLFF. For the CDR3, the DNA is TGCGCCAGCAGCTTGGGTGCGGCGGGGTCAACTAATGAAAAACTGTTTTTT.

J is TRBJ1-5 and V is TRBV9; D not certain. Per the germline V gene, CDR1 is SGDLS and CDR2 is YYNGEE. V dropped 4 bases and J dropped 0 bases, with 17 bases sitting between them. CDR3 length: 17 amino acids. The CDR3 DNA sequence: TGTGCCAGCAGCCCAGGCGAGGGCGCCTATAGCAATCAGCCCCAGCATTTT. This encodes CASSPGEGAYSNQPQHF.

This chain connects TRBV7-9 to TRBJ2-1, with unresolved D. The CDR3 covers 17 residues. The germline V gene has CDR1 SEHNR and CDR2 FQNEAQ (reference sequence). V was pared by 2 bases and J by 4 bases, with 18 bases between. The CDR3 spells CASSLNLGTYYYNEQFF. The CDR3 DNA reads as TGTGCCAGCAGCTTAAATCTCGGAACATACTATTACAATGAGCAGTTCTTC.

The chain is built from TRBV5-4 and TRBJ2-3; no clear D. CDR3 length: 14 amino acids. The germline gives CDR1 SGHNT, CDR2 YYREEE (reference sequence). The V and J ends lost 0 bases and 0 bases respectively, with 5 bases between them. This chain's CDR3 is CASSLAGSTDTQYF. The DNA for the CDR3 is TGTGCCAGCAGCTTGGCGGGTAGCACAGATACGCAGTATTTT.

The chain recombines TRBV5-4 with TRBJ2-3; 16 bases agree with TRBD2. The ends lost 0 bases at V and 3 bases at J; junction bases unmatched: 4. The germline gives CDR1 SGHNT, CDR2 YYREEE (reference sequence). The CDR3 spans 18 residues. CDR3 protein: CASSLGGTSGGGTDTQYF. For the CDR3, the DNA is TGTGCCAGCAGCTTGGGTGGGACTAGCGGGGGGGGTACAGATACGCAGTATTTT.

The chain is built from TRBV7-2 and TRBJ1-3; 9 bases align to TRBD1. CDR3 length equals 17 residues. J was trimmed by 3 bases and V by 4 bases; bases with no gene match: 10. Germline CDR1 is SGHTA and CDR2 is FQGNSA. The CDR3 nucleotides read TGTGCCAGCAGCTCTCACCCGGACAGGGGATATGGAAACACCATATATTTT. Residues: CASSSHPDRGYGNTIYF. The full variable domain, its missing parts supplied by reference TRBV7-2 and TRBJ1-3, is GAGVSQSPSNKVTEKGKDVELRCDPISGHTALYWYRQSLGQGLEFLIYFQGNSAPDKSGLPSDRFSAERTGGSVSTLTIQRTQQEDSAVYLCASSSHPDRGYGNTIYFGEGSWLTVV.